Reported below is one TCR beta chain. Participants, about 18 to 90 years old, spanned 25 or so US areas. Clinical history reported by participants formed the basis on which cohorts were assigned. The data derive from a study of blood T cell repertoires in COVID-19. Study details: The origin of the acute and convalescent COVID-19 samples was the United States, Italy and Spain.

The data were produced by immunoSEQ multiplex PCR, yet TCRdb's version contains in-frame clones alone and is incomplete. The sample carries about 200,000 clones, around four fifths recorded once. The CDR3 is made up of 17 amino acids. Germline-derived CDR1 and CDR2 are SGHVS and FNYEAQ. J was trimmed by 6 bases and V by 5 bases; bases with no gene match: 17. The rearrangement links TRBV7-6 to TRBJ1-1; 8 nucleotides align to TRBD1. This TCR was sampled from a man aged 40-55 years who had recovered from COVID-19. The sample taken for sequencing was PBMCs or T cells enriched from blood (not recorded which). The CDR3 loop is CASSARSSAGGFSEAFF. The CDR3 DNA follows: TGTGCCAGCAGCGCACGTTCTTCTGCAGGGGGCTTCTCTGAAGCTTTCTTT.